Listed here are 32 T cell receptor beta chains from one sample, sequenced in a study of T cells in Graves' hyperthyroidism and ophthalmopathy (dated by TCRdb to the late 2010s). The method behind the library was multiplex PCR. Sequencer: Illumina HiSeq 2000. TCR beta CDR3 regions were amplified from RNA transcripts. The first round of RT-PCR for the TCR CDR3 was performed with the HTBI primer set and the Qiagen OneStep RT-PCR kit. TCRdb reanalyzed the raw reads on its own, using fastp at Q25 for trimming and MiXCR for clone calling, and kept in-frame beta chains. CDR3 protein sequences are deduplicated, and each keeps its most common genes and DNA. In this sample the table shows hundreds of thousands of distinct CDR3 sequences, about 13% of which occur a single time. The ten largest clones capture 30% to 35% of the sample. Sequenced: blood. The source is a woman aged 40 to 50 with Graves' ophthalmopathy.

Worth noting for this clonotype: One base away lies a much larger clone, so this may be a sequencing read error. CDR3 sequence: CASSLGGWLLF. Written as DNA, the CDR3 is TGTGCCAGCAGCTTGGGCGGCTGGCTGCTTTTT. This chain joins TRBV11-2 and TRBJ2-2, with D uncertain. The germline gives CDR1 SGHAT, CDR2 FQNNGV. CDR3 length: 11 amino acids.

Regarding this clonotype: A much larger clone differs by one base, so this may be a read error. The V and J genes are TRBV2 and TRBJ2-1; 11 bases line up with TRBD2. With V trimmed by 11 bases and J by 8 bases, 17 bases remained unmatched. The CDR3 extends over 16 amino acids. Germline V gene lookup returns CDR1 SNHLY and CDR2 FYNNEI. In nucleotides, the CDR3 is TGTGCCCGACGGGCCATCGGGCTAGCGGGAGGTTATGAGCAGTTCTTC. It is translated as CARRAIGLAGGYEQFF.

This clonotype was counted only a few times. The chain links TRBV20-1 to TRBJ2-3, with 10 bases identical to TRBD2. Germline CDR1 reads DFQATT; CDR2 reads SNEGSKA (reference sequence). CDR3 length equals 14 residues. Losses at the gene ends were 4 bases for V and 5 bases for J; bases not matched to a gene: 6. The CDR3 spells CSATPSGGEDTQYF. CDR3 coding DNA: TGCAGTGCTACCCCTAGCGGGGGTGAAGATACGCAGTATTTT.

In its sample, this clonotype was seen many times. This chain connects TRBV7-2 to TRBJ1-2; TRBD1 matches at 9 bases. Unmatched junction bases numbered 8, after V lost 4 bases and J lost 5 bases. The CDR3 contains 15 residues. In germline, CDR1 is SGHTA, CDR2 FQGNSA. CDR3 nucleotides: TGTGCCAGCAGCTCCGACAGGGGGGAAATTTATGGCTACACCTTC. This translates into CASSSDRGEIYGYTF.

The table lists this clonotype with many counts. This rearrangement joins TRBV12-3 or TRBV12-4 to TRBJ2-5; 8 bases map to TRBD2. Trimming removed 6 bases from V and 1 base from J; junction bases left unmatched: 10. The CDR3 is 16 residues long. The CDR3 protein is CASSLSGSAVQETQYF. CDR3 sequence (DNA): TGTGCCAGCAGCCTAAGCGGGAGCGCGGTCCAAGAGACCCAGTACTTC.

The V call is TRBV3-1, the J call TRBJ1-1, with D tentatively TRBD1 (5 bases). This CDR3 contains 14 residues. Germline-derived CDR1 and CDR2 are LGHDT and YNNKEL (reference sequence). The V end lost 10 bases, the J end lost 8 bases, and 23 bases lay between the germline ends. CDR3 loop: CATRELWAEGEAFF. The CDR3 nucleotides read TGTGCCACCAGGGAGCTTTGGGCCGAGGGGGAAGCTTTCTTT.

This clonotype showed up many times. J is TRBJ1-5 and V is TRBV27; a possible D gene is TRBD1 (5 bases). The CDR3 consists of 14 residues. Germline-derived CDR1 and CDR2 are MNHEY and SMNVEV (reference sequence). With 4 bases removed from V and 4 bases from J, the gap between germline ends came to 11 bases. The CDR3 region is CASSSRQLNQPQHF. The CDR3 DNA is TGTGCCAGCAGTTCCAGACAGCTAAATCAGCCCCAGCATTTT.

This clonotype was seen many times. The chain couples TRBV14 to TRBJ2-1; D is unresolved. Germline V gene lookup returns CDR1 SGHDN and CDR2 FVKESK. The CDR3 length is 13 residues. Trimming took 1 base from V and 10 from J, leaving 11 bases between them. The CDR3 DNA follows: TGTGCCAGCAGCCAAGTTGGTAGAGACGAGCAGTTCTTC. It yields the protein CASSQVGRDEQFF.

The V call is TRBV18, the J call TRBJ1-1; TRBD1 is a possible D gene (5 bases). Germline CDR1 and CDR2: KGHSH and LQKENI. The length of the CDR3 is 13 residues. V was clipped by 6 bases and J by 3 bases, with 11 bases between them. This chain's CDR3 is CASSEGIDTEAFF. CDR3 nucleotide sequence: TGTGCCAGCTCGGAGGGGATCGACACTGAAGCTTTCTTT.

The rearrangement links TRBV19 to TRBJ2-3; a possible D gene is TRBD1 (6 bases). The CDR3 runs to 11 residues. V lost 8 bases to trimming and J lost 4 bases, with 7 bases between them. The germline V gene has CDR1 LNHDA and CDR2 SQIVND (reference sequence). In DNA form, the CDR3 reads TGTGCCAGTGGGGGCGCAGATACGCAGTATTTT. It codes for CASGGADTQYF.

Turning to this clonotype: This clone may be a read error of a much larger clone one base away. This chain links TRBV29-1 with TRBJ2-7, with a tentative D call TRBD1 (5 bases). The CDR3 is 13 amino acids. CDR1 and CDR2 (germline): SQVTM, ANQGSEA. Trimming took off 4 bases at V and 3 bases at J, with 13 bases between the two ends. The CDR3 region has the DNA TGCAGCGTTGGTGTAGGGGATCGCTACGAGCAGTACTTC. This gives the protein CSVGVGDRYEQYF.

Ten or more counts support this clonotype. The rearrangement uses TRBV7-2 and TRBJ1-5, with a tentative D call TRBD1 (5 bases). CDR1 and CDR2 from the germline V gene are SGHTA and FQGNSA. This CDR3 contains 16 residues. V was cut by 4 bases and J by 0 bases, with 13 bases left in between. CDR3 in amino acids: CASSSGGDPSNQPQHF. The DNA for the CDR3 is TGTGCCAGCAGCTCCGGGGGGGACCCTAGCAATCAGCCCCAGCATTTT.

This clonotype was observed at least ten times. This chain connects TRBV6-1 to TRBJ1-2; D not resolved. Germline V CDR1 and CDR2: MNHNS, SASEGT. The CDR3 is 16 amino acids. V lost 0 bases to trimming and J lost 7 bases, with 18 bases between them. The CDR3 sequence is CASSEAAGLVDSGYTF. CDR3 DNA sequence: TGTGCCAGCAGTGAAGCGGCCGGCCTCGTAGATAGTGGCTACACCTTC.

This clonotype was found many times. This CDR3 is CASGSGQGYQETQYF. CDR3 coding DNA: TGTGCTAGTGGATCGGGACAGGGGTACCAAGAGACCCAGTACTTC. The gene calls are TRBV12-5 and TRBJ2-5; TRBD1 aligns across 10 bases. From germline, CDR1 is LGHNT and CDR2 FRNRAP. CDR3 size: 15 residues. With V trimmed by 6 bases and J by 0 bases, 4 bases remained unmatched.

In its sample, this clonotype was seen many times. The CDR3 spells CASSVLATGELFF. CDR3 in DNA: TGTGCCAGCAGTGTCCTTGCTACCGGGGAGCTGTTTTTT. The chain employs TRBV6-1 and TRBJ2-2, with D uncertain. This CDR3 has 13 amino acids. Trimming took 4 bases from V and 5 from J, leaving 8 bases between them. Germline CDR1 MNHNS, CDR2 SASEGT.

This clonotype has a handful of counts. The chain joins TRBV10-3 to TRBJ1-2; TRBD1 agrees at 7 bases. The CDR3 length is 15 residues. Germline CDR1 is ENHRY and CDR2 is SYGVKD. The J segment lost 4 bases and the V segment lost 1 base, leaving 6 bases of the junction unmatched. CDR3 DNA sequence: TGTGCCATCAGTGAGTTGCTCCGGGACAGCTATGGCTACACCTTC. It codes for CAISELLRDSYGYTF.

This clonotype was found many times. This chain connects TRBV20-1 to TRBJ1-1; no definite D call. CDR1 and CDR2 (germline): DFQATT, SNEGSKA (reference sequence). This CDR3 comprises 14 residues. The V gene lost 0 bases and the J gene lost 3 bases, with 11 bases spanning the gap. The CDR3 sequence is CSARDVAGHTEAFF. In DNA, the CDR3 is TGCAGTGCTAGAGATGTCGCAGGCCACACTGAAGCTTTCTTT.

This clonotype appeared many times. The CDR3 here is CASSGDRNTEAFF. CDR3 DNA: TGTGCCAGCAGTGGCGACAGGAACACTGAAGCTTTCTTT. V and J are TRBV12-3 or TRBV12-4 and TRBJ1-1, with D possibly being TRBD1 (5 bases). This CDR3 is built from 13 residues. V lost 5 bases to trimming and J lost 1 base, with 8 bases between them.

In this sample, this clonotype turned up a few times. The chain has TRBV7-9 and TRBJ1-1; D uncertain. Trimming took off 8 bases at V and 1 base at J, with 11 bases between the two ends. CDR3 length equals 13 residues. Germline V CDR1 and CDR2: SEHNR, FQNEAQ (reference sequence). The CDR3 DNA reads TGTGCCAGCGATTCAACAGAGAACACTGAAGCTTTCTTT. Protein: CASDSTENTEAFF.

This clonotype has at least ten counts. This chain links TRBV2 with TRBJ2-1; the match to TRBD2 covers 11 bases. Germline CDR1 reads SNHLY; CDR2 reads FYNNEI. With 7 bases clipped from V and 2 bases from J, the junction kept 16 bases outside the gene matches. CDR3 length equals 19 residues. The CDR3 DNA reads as TGTGCCAGCACCAGGAAAGATCCGGGACTAGCGGACGCCTACAATGAGCAGTTCTTC. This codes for CASTRKDPGLADAYNEQFF.

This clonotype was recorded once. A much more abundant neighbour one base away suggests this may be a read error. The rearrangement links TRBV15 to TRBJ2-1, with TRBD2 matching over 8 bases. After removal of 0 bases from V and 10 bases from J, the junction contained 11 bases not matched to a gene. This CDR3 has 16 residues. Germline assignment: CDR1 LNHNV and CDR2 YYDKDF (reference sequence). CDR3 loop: CATSRDGRASWGEQFF. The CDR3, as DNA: TGTGCCACCAGCAGAGACGGGAGGGCCTCGTGGGGCGAGCAGTTCTTC. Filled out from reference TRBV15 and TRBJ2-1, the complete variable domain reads DAMVIQNPRYQVTQFGKPVTLSCSQTLNHNVMYWYQQKSSQAPKLLFHYYDKDFNNEADTPDNFQSRRPNTSFCFLDIRSPGLGDTAMYLCATSRDGRASWGEQFFGPGTRLTVL.

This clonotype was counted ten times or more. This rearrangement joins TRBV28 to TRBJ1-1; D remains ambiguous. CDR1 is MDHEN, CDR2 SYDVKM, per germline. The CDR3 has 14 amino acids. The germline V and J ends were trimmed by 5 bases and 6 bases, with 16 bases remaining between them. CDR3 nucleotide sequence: TGTGCCAGCAGTAGGGCCGGAGGGCAGGCTGAAGCTTTCTTT. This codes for CASSRAGGQAEAFF.

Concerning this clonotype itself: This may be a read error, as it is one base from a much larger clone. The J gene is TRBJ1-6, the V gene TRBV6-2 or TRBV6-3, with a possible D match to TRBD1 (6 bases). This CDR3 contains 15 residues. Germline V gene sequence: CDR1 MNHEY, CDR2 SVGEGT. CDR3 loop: CASSYSQGYNPPLHF. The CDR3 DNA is TGTGCCAGCAGTTACTCCCAGGGGTATAATCCACCCCTCCACTTT.

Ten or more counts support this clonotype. CDR3 bases: TGTGCCAGCAGCTATTCGCGGGGAGATAATTCACCCCTCCACTTT. This encodes CASSYSRGDNSPLHF. The chain recombines TRBV7-2 with TRBJ1-6; the D is unclear. The V gene's germline CDR1 is SGHTA and CDR2 FQGNSA. Between the trimmed V and J ends, which lost 4 bases and 5 bases, there was a span of 12 bases. The CDR3 is made up of 15 amino acids.

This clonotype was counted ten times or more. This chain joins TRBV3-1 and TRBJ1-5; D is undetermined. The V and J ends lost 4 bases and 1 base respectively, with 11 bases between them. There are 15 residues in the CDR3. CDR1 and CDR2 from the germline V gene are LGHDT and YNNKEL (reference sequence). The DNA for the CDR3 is TGTGCCAGCAGCCTTGGTTCCAGCAGCAATCAGCCCCAGCATTTT. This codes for CASSLGSSSNQPQHF.

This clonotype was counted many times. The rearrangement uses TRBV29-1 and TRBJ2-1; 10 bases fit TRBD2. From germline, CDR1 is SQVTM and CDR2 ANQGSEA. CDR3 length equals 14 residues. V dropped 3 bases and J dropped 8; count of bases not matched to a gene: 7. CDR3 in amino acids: CSVEGSGRRDEQFF. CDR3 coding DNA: TGCAGCGTTGAGGGTAGCGGGAGGAGAGATGAGCAGTTCTTC.

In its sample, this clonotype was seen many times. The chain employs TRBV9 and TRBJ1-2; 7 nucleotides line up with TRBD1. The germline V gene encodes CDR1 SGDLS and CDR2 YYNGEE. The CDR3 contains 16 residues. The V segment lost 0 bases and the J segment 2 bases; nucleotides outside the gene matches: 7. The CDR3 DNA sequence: TGTGCCAGCAGCGTAGTTGGAGGGGGCCCCAACTATGGCTACACCTTC. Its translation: CASSVVGGGPNYGYTF. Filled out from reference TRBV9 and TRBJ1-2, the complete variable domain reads DSGVTQTPKHLITATGQRVTLRCSPRSGDLSVYWYQQSLDQGLQFLIQYYNGEERAKGNILERFSAQQFPDLHSELNLSSLELGDSALYFCASSVVGGGPNYGYTFGSGTRLTVV.

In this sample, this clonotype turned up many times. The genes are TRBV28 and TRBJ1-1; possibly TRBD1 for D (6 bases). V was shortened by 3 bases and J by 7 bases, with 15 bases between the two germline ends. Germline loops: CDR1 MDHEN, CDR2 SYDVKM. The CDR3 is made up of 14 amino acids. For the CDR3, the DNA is TGTGCCAGCAGTTTCCTTCAGGGGCAAAATGAAGCTTTCTTT. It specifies CASSFLQGQNEAFF.

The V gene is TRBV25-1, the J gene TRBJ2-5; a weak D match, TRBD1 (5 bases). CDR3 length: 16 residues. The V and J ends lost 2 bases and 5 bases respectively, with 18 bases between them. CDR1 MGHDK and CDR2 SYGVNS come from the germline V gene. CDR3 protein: CASSEKTAPVGETQYF. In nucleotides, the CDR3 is TGTGCCAGCAGTGAAAAGACAGCGCCAGTGGGGGAGACCCAGTACTTC.

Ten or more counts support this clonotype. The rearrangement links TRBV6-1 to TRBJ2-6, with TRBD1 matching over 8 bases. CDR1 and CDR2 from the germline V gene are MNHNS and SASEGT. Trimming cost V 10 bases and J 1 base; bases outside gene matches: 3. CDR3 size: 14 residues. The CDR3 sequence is CATWTGSGANVLTF. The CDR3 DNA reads TGTGCCACCTGGACAGGGTCTGGGGCCAACGTCCTGACTTTC.

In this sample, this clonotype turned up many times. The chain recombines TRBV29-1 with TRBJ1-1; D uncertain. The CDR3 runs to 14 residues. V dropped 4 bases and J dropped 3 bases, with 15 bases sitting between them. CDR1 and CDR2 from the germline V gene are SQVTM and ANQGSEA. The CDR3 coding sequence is TGCAGCGTTGCTCGGTTCTACGGCGACACTGAAGCTTTCTTT. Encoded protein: CSVARFYGDTEAFF.

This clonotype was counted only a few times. The CDR3 DNA is TGTGCCAGTAGTATGCCACTAGCGGGGGGACTCAATGAGCAGTTCTTC. Translating gives CASSMPLAGGLNEQFF. The chain couples TRBV19 to TRBJ2-1, with 12 bases lining up with TRBD2. CDR1 and CDR2 (germline): LNHDA, SQIVND (reference sequence). With 3 bases clipped from V and 6 bases from J, the junction kept 6 bases outside the gene matches. The CDR3 runs to 16 residues.